This TCR beta chain was retrieved from a study of shared clonotypes between healthy human individuals. Note on this clone: The antigen remains undetermined.

Study results and caveats: Generation probability values for non-shared clonotypes were lower than those for clonotypes shared by all four donors.

The authors loaded about 200 ng DNA, about 30,000 T cell genomes, into sorted-subset replicate PCRs. The assay was immunoSEQ multiplex PCR, and TCRdb's table has in-frame clones only and misses some. The profile shows around 2.1 million clones, roughly 91% of them singletons. CD45RO negativity and positive selection for CCR7 defined naive CD8 cells, a population that excluded terminally differentiated effector memory CD45RA+ cells. The study drew all its donors from Caucasian adults living in Nashville, Tennessee. The sequenced sample consisted of naive CD8+ T cells from PBMCs. The clonotype was recovered from a man aged 18 to 30 in good health. Some clones in this sample may be carry-over from other donors' samples.

The CDR3 DNA follows: TGTGCCAGCAGTCCTCCGCCGGATACGTTTTTT. As protein: CASSPPPDTFF. This sequence joins TRBV27 and TRBJ1-4, with D hard to call. The germline V gene encodes CDR1 MNHEY and CDR2 SMNVEV (reference sequence). Trimming took 5 bases from V and 16 from J, leaving 14 bases between them. The CDR3 extends over 11 amino acids.